This paragraph reports one TCR beta chain. This sample was taken from a study of post-analysis software for immune sequencing data. Every TCR beta cDNA library bore unique molecular identifiers. Via MiXCR, TCRdb re-called the PCR reads, giving one row per CDR3 protein. The repertoire holds some 690,000 distinct CDR3 sequences, with approximately 60% as singletons. The sample consisted of blood. This receptor was taken from a girl aged 2 to 10 with multiple sclerosis.

The chain's CDR3 is CATGPRGGWGGYTF. The CDR3 bases are TGTGCCACCGGTCCGAGGGGGGGTTGGGGTGGCTACACCTTC. The chain carries TRBV28 and TRBJ1-2, with D maybe TRBD1 (6 bases). Germline V gives CDR1 MDHEN, CDR2 SYDVKM. The CDR3 totals 14 residues. Trimming took 10 bases from V and 7 from J, leaving 22 bases between them.